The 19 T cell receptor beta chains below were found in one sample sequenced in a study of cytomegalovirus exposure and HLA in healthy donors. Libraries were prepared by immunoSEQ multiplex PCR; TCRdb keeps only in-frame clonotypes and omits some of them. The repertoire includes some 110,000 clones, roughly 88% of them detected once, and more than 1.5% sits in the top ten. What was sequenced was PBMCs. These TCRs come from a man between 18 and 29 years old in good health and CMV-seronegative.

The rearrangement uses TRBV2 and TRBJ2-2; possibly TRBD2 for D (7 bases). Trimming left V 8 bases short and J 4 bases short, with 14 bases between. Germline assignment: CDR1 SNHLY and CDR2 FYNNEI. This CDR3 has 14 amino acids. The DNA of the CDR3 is TGTGCCAGCGTTAGAAGGGGGGGCACCGGGGAGCTGTTTTTT. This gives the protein CASVRRGGTGELFF.

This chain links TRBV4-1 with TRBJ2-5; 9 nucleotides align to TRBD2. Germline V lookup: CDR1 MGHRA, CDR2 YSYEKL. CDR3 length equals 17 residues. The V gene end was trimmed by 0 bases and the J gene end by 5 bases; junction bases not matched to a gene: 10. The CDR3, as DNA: TGCGCCAGCAGCCAAGACCCGGGACTAGCCCCGTCTGAGACCCAGTACTTC. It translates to CASSQDPGLAPSETQYF.

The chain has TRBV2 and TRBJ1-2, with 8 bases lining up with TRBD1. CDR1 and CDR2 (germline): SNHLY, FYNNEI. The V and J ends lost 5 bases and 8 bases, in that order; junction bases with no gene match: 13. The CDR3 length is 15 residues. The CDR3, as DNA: TGTGCCAGCAGTCCTGCTACAACAGGGGGGCAAGGCTACACCTTC. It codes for CASSPATTGGQGYTF.

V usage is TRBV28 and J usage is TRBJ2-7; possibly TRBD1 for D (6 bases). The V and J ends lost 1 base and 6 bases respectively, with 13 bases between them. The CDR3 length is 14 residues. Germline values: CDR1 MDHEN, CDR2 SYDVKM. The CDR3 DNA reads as TGTGCCAGCAGTTTATCTGCCGGGACAACCGAGCAGTACTTC. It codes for CASSLSAGTTEQYF. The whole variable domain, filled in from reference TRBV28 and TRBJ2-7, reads DVKVTQSSRYLVKRTGEKVFLECVQDMDHENMFWYRQDPGLGLRLIYFSYDVKMKEKGDIPEGYSVSREKKERFSLILESASTNQTSMYLCASSLSAGTTEQYFGPGTRLTVT.

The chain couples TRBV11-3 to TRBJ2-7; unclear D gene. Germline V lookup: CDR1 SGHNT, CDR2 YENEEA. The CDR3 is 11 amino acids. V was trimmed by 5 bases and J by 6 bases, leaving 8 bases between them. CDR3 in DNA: TGTGCCAGCAGCCGAGAGCGCGAGCAGTACTTC. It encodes CASSREREQYF.

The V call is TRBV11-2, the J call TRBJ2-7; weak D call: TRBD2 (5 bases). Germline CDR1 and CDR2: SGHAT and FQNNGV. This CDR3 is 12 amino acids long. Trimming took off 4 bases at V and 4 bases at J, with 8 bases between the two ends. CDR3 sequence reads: CASSSGLYEQYF. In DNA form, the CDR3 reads TGTGCCAGCAGCTCAGGACTGTACGAGCAGTACTTC.

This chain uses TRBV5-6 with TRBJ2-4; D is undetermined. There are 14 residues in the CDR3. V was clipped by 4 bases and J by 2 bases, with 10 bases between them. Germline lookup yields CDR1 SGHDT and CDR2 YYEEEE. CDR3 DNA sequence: TGTGCCAGCAGCCTCACAGATTCCAAAAACATTCAGTACTTC. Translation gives CASSLTDSKNIQYF.

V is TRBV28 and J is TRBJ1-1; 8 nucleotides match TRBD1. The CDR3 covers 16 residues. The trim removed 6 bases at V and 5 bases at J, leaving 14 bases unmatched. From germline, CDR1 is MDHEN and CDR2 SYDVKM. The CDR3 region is CASSTGGWATGTEAFF. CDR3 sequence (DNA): TGTGCCAGCAGCACAGGGGGTTGGGCGACCGGGACTGAAGCTTTCTTT.

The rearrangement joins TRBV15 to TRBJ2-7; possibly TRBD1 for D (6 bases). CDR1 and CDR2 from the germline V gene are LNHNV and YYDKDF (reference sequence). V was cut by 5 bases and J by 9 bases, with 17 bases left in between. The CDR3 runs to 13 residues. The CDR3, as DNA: TGTGCCACCAGCTCCCCGGGACAACAAACGCAGTACTTC. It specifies CATSSPGQQTQYF.

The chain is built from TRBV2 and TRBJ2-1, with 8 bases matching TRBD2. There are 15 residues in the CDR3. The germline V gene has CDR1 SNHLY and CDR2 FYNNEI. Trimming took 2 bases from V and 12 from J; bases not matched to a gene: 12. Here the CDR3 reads CASSEQGLAGERQFF. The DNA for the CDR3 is TGTGCCAGCAGTGAACAGGGTCTAGCGGGTGAAAGGCAGTTCTTC. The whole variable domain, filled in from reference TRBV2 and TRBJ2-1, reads EPEVTQTPSHQVTQMGQEVILRCVPISNHLYFYWYRQILGQKVEFLVSFYNNEISEKSEIFDDQFSVERPDGSNFTLKIRSTKLEDSAMYFCASSEQGLAGERQFFGPGTRLTVL.

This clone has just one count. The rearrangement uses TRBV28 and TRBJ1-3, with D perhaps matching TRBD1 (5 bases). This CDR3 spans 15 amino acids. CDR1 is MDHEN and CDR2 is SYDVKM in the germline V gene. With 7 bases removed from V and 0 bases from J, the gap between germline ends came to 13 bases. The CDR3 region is CASTLAGHSGNTIYF. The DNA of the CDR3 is TGTGCCAGCACCCTCGCAGGACACTCTGGAAACACCATATATTTT.

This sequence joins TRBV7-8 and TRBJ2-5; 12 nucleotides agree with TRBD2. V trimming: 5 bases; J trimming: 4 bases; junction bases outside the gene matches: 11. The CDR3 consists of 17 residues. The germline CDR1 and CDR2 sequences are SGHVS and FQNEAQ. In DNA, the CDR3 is TGTGCCAGCAGCGCACCGGGACTAGCGGGCCCGAGAGAGACCCAGTACTTC. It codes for CASSAPGLAGPRETQYF.

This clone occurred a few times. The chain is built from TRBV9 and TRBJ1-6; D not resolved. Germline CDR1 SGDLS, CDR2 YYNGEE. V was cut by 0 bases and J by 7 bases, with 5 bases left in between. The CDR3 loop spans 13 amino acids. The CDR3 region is CASSVDANSPLHF. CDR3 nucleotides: TGTGCCAGCAGCGTAGATGCGAATTCACCCCTCCACTTT.

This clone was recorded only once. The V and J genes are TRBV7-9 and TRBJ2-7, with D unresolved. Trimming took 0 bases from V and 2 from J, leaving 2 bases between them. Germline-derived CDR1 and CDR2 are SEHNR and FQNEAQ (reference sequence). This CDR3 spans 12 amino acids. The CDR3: CASSLATYEQYF. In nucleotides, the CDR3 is TGTGCCAGCAGCTTAGCTACCTACGAGCAGTACTTC.

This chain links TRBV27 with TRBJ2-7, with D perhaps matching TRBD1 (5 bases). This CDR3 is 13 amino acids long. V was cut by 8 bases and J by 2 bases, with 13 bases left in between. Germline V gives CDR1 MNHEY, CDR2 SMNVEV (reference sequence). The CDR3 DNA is TGTGCCAGCGGGTTTGTGGGGCCCTACGAGCAGTACTTC. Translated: CASGFVGPYEQYF.

The CDR3 DNA reads as TGTGCCAGCTCACCATCGCCGGGCGCGGGCAGAGAACCAACTAATGAAAAACTGTTTTTT. This translates into CASSPSPGAGREPTNEKLFF. The chain uses TRBV18 and TRBJ1-4; no firm D call. This CDR3 has 20 residues. Looked up from germline, CDR1 is KGHSH and CDR2 is LQKENI. V gave up 2 bases and J gave up 0 bases, with 22 bases separating them.

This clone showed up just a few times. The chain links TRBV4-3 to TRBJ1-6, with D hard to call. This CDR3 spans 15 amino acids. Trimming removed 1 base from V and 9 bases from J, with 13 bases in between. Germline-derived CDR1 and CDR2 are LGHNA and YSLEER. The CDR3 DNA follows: TGCGCCAGCAGCCAAGGTGACACATCTCCTTCACCCCTCCACTTT. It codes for CASSQGDTSPSPLHF.

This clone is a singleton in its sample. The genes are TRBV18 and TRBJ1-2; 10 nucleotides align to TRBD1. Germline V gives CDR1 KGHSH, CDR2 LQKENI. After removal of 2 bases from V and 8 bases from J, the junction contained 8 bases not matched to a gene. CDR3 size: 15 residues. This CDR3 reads CASSPGRDRGVGYTF. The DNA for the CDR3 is TGTGCCAGCTCACCAGGTCGGGACAGGGGTGTCGGCTACACCTTC. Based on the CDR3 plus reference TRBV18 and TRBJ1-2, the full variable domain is NAGVMQNPRHLVRRRGQEARLRCSPMKGHSHVYWYRQLPEEGLKFMVYLQKENIIDESGMPKERFSAEFPKEGPSILRIQQVVRGDSAAYFCASSPGRDRGVGYTFGSGTRLTVV.

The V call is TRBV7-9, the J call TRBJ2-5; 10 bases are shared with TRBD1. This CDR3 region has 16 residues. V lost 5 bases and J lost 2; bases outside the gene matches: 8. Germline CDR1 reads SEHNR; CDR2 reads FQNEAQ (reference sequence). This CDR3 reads CASSPGGQGQQETQYF. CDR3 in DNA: TGTGCCAGCAGCCCCGGGGGACAGGGGCAACAAGAGACCCAGTACTTC.